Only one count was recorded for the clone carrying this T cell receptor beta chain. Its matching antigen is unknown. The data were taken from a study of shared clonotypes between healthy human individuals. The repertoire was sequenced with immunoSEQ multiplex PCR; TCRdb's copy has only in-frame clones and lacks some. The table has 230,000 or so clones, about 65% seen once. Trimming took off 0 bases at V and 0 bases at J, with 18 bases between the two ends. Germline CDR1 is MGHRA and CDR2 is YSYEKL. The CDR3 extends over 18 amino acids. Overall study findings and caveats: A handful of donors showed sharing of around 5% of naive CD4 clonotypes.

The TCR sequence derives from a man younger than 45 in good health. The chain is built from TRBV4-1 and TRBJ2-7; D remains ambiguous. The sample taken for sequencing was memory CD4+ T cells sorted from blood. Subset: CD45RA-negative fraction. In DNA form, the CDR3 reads TGCGCCAGCAGCCAAGATCTTCCGGTTTCGCGGAGCTCCTACGAGCAGTACTTC. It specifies CASSQDLPVSRSSYEQYF.